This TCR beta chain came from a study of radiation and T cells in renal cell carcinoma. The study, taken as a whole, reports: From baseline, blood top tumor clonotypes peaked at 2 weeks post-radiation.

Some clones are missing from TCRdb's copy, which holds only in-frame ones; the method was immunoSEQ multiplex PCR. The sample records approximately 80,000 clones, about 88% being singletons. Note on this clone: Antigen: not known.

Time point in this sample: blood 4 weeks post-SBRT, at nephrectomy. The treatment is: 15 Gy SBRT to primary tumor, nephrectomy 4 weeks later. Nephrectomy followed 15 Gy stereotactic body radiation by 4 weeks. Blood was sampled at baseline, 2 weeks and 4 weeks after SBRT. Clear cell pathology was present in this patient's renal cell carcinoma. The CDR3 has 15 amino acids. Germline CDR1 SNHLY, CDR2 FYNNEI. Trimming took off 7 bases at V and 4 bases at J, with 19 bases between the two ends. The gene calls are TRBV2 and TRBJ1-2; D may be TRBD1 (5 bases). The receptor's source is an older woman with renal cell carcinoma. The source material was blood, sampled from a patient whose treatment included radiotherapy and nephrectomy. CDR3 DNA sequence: TGTGCCAGCATCGCCGGGACCGGAGGCCTCTATGGCTACACCTTC. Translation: CASIAGTGGLYGYTF.